Described below is a single T cell receptor (beta chain) sequence and its context. This sample is drawn from a study of blood T cell repertoires in COVID-19. Study-wide context: Sources were T cells, B-cell-depleted T cells, or PBMCs; the material itself was cDNA or gDNA.

In the original analysis: From reference gene primer amplification, estimates of nucleated cell counts were derived. Some clones are missing from TCRdb's copy, which holds only in-frame ones; the method was immunoSEQ multiplex PCR. For V, J and clone size, that table is used; D and trimming come from the DNA. The data hold tens of thousands of clones, with roughly 89% observed a single time. The specimen was peripheral blood. This TCR derives from a woman aged 45-65 years with active COVID-19.

The CDR3 reads CATSRADSSYNEQFF. In DNA form, the CDR3 reads TGTGCCACCTCGCGGGCGGATTCTTCCTACAATGAGCAGTTCTTC. This sequence joins TRBV19 and TRBJ2-1, with a weak D call TRBD2 (5 bases). The V end was cut by 10 bases, the J end by 1 base, with 17 bases between. The CDR3 covers 15 residues. Germline CDR1 and CDR2: LNHDA and SQIVND (reference sequence).